The clone carrying this T cell receptor beta chain turned up a few times. Its matching antigen is unknown. This sample was included in a study of human T cells and chemical hapten exposure. Sample time point: pre-sensitization, week 0. Treatment defined: therapeutic diphenylcyclopropenone sensitization with weekly scalp DPC. The germline V gene encodes CDR1 SGHNT and CDR2 YENEEA. After removal of 1 base from V and 5 bases from J, the junction contained 11 bases not matched to a gene. The CDR3 covers 18 residues. TCRdb reprocessed the RACE reads with MiXCR, giving one entry per CDR3 protein. The sample has about 380,000 distinct CDR3 sequences, 4.5% to 6% seen once; the top ten hold approximately 2.4%. General study points: Because they had alopecia, donors may respond immunologically unlike healthy people.

The rearrangement joins TRBV11-3 to TRBJ2-5; 12 positions match TRBD2. This TCR derives from a woman aged 50 to 65 with alopecia areata. Some clones in this sample may be carry-over from other donors' samples. The source was whole blood, collected in connection with sensitization to the hapten diphenylcyclopropenone (DPC). DNA for the CDR3: TGTGCCAGCAGCTTAGGCCAACTAGCGGGAGGCCCGGGGGAGACCCAGTACTTC. Amino acids: CASSLGQLAGGPGETQYF.